This T cell receptor (beta chain) was obtained from a study of T cells after posttransplantation cyclophosphamide. In regard to this clone: The antigen remains undetermined.

The naive gate required viable CD3+CD4+ or CD3+CD8+ cells with CCR7+CD45RA+CD45RO-CD95-CD27+CD28+ phenotype. General study results and limits: Blood and skin or GI T cell repertoires showed limited TRB overlap. Recipient CMV seropositivity and CMV reactivation strongly tracked TRB clonality. Donor CD8+ memory clones often dominated recipient blood repertoires at later times.

The CDR3 is made up of 8 amino acids. Germline V gives CDR1 DFQATT, CDR2 SNEGSKA (reference sequence). Profiling relied on immunoSEQ multiplex PCR, and the TCRdb table lists in-frame clones only, not all of them. Among about 10,000 clones, nearly 98% were seen once, and the ten largest hold 0.2% to 0.3%. Sequenced sample: naive CD4+ T cells sorted from PBMCs. The gene calls are TRBV20-1 and TRBJ1-1; no clear D. This TCR was recovered from a woman aged 60-70 years in good health, CMV-negative, and a related stem cell transplant donor. CDR3 residues: CVNTEAFF. The CDR3 DNA sequence: TGCGTAAACACTGAAGCTTTCTTT.